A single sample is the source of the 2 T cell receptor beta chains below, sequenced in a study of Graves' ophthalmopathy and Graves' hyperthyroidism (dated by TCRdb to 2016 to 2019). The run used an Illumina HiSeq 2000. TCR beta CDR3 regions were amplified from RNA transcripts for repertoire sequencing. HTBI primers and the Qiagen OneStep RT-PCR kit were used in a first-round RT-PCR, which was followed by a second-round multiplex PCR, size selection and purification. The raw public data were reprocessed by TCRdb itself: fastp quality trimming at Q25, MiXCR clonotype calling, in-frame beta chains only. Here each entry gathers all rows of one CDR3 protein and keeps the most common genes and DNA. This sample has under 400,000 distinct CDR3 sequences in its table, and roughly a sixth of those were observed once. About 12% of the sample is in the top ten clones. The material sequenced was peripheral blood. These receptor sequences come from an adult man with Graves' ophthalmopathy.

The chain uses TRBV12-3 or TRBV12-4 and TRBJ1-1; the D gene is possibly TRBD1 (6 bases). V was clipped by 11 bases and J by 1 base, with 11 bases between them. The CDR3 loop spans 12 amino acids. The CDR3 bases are TGTGCCTCGACGGGACAGAACACTGAAGCTTTCTTT. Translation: CASTGQNTEAFF.

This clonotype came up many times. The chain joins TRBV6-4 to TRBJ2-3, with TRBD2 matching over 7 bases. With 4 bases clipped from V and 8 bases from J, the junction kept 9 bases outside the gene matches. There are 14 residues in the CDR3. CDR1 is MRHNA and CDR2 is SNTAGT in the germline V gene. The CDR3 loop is CASSGQGGVGTQYF. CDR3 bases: TGTGCCAGCAGTGGGCAGGGAGGGGTCGGTACGCAGTATTTT.